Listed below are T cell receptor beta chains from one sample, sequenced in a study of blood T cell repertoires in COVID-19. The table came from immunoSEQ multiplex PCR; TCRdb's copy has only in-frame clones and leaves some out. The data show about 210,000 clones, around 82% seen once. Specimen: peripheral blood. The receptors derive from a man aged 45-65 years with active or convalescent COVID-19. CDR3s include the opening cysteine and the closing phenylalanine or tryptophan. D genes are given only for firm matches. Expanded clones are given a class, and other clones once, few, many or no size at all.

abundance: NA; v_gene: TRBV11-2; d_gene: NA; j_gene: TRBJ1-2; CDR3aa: CASSPERNYGYTF; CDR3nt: TGTGCCAGCAGCCCTGAGAGAAACTATGGCTACACCTTC
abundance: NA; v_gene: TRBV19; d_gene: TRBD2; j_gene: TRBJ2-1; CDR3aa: CASSIQLAGYNEQFF; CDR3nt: TGTGCCAGTAGTATACAACTAGCGGGGTACAATGAGCAGTTCTTC
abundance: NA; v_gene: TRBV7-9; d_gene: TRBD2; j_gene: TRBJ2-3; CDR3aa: CASSPPAAGVVSDTQYF; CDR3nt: TGTGCCAGCAGCCCCCCGGCGGCGGGGGTTGTGTCAGATACGCAGTATTTT
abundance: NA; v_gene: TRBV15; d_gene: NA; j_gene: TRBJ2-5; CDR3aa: CATSRDRGETQYF; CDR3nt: TGTGCCACCAGCAGAGATCGGGGGGAGACCCAGTACTTC
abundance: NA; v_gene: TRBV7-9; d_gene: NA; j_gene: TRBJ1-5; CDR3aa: CASSPGTPYQPQHF; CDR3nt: TGTGCCAGCAGCCCGGGGACACCTTATCAGCCCCAGCATTTT
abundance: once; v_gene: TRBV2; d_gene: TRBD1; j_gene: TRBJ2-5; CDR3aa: CASSPSGGGETQYF; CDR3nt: TGTGCCAGCAGCCCTTCAGGGGGCGGGGAGACCCAGTACTTC
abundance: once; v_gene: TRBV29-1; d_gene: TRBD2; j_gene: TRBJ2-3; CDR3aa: CSVVSGRGDTQYF; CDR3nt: TGCAGCGTGGTTAGCGGGAGAGGGGATACGCAGTATTTT
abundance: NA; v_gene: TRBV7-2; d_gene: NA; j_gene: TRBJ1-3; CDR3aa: CASSLKRYTSGNTIYF; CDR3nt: TGTGCCAGCAGCCTTAAAAGATACACCTCTGGAAACACCATATATTTT
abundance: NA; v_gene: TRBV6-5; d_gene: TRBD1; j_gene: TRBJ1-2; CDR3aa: CASTPRQGLYGYTF; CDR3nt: TGTGCCAGCACCCCCCGACAGGGATTATATGGCTACACCTTC
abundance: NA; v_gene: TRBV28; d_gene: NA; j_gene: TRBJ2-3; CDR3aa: CASSLSGKSTDTQYF; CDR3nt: TGTGCCAGCAGTTTATCGGGGAAATCCACAGATACGCAGTATTTT
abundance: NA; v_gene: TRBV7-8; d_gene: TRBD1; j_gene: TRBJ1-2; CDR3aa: CASSLRTGGENYGYTF; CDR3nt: TGTGCCAGCAGCTTAAGGACAGGGGGCGAAAACTATGGCTACACCTTC
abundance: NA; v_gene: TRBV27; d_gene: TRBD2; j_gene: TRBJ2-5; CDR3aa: CASSLSMGLAGGAGETQYF; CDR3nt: TGTGCCAGCAGTTTATCGATGGGACTAGCGGGGGGGGCGGGAGAGACCCAGTACTTC
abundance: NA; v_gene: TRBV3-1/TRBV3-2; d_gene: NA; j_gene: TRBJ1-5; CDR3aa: CASSQAPVWPQHF; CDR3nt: TGTGCCAGCAGCCAAGCCCCGGTTTGGCCCCAGCATTTT
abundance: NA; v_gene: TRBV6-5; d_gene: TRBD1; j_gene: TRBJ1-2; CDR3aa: CASGAGTGYGYTF; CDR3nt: TGTGCCAGTGGGGCCGGGACAGGGTATGGCTACACCTTC
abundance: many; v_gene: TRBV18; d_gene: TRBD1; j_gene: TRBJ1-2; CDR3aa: CASSPADRGYGYTF; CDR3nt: TGTGCCAGCTCACCAGCGGACAGGGGCTATGGCTACACCTTC
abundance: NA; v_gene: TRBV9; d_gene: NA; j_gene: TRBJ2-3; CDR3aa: CASSEAVDTQYF; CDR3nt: TGTGCCAGCAGCGAAGCGGTGGATACGCAGTATTTT
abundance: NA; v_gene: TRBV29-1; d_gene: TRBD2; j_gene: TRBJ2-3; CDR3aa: CSAGLAGFTDTQYF; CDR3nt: TGCAGCGCCGGACTAGCGGGGTTCACAGATACGCAGTATTTT
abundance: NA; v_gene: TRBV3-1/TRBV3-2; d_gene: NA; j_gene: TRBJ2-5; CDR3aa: CASSQQAWETQYF; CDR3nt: TGTGCCAGCAGCCAACAAGCGTGGGAGACCCAGTACTTC
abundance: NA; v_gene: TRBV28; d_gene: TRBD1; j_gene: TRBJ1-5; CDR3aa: CASSEGGVQPQHF; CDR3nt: TGTGCCAGCAGTGAAGGGGGCGTTCAGCCCCAGCATTTT
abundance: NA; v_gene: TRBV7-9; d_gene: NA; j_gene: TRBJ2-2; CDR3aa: CASSLGLGDGELFF; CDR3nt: TGTGCCAGCAGCTTAGGTCTAGGGGACGGGGAGCTGTTTTTT
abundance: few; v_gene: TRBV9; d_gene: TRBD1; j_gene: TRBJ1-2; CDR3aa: CASSGLKDRGPPPNYGYTF; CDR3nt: TGTGCCAGCAGCGGGCTAAAAGACAGGGGCCCGCCCCCTAACTATGGCTACACCTTC
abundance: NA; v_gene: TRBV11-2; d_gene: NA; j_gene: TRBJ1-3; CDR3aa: CASTTERGTNTIYF; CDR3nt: TGTGCCAGCACTACGGAGCGGGGGACAAACACCATATATTTT
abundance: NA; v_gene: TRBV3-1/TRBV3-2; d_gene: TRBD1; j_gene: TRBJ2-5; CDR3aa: CASSPRDRVRVETQYF; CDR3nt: TGTGCCAGCAGCCCCCGGGACAGAGTCCGCGTGGAGACCCAGTACTTC
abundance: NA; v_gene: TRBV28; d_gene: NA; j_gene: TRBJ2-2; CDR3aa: CASSLSLGQMRELFF; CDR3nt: TGTGCCAGCAGCCTTAGCCTGGGGCAGATGCGGGAGCTGTTTTTT
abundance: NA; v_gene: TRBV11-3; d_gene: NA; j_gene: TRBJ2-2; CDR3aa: CASSVRGSGELFF; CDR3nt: TGTGCCAGCAGCGTAAGGGGTTCCGGGGAGCTGTTTTTT
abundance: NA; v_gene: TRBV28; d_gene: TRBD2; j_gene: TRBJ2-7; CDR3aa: CASSLNPPAGDFGQYF; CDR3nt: TGTGCCAGCAGTTTAAATCCCCCAGCGGGAGATTTCGGGCAGTACTTC
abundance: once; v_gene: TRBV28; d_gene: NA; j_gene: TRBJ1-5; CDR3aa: CASTDLSNQPQHF; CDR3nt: TGTGCCAGTACAGACCTTAGCAATCAGCCCCAGCATTTT
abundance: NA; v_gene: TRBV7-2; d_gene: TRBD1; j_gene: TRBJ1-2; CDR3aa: CASSQTGAENYGYTF; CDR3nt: TGTGCCAGCAGCCAGACAGGGGCGGAAAACTATGGCTACACCTTC
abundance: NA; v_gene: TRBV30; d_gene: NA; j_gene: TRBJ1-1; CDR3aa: CAWSEEGTEAFF; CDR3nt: TGTGCCTGGAGTGAGGAGGGCACTGAAGCTTTCTTT
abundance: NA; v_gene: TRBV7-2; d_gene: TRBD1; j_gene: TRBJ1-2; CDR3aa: CASSLDRGYGYTF; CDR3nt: TGTGCCAGCAGCTTAGACAGGGGCTATGGCTACACCTTC
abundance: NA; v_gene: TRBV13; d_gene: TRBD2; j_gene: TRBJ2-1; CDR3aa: CASSLSGGGRNEQFF; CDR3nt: TGTGCCAGCAGCTTATCGGGGGGCGGGAGGAATGAGCAGTTCTTC
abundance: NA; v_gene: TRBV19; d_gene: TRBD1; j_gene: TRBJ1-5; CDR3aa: CASSMRPLTGIGGQPQHF; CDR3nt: TGTGCCAGTAGTATGCGGCCCCTGACAGGGATAGGCGGTCAGCCCCAGCATTTT
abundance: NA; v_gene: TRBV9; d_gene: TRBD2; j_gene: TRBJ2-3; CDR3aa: CASSVLGTRGEDTQYF; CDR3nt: TGTGCCAGCAGCGTCCTGGGGACTAGAGGGGAAGATACGCAGTATTTT
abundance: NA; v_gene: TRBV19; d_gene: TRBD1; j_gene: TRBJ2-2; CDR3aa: CASSMGTGSTGELFF; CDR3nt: TGTGCCAGTAGTATGGGGACAGGGAGTACCGGGGAGCTGTTTTTT
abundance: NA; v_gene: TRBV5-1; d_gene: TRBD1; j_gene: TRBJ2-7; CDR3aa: CASSLPRDRVLSPSSEQYF; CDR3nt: TGCGCCAGCAGCTTGCCCCGGGACAGGGTTTTGTCCCCCAGCAGCGAGCAGTACTTC
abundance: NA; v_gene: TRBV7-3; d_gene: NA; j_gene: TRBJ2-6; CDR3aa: CASSLGPGRGSGANVLTF; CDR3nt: TGTGCCAGCAGCTTAGGCCCGGGCAGGGGCTCTGGGGCCAACGTCCTGACTTTC
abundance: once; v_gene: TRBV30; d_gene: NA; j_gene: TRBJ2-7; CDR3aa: CAWRVSGDEQYF; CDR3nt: TGTGCCTGGAGAGTTAGCGGTGACGAGCAGTACTTC